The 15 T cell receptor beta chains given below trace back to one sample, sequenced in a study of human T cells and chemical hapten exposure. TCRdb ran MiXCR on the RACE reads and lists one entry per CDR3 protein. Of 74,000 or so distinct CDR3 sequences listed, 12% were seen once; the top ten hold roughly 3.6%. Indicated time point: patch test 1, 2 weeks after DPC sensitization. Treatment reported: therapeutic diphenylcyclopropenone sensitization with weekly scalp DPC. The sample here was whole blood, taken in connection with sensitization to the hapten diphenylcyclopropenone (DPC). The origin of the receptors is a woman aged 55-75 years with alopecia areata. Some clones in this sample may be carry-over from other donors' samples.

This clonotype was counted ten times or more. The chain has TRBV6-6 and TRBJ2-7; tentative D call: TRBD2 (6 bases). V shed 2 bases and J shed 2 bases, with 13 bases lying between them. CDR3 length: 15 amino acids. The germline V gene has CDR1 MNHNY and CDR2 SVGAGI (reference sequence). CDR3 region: CASSYAPRGTYEQYF. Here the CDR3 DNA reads TGTGCCAGCAGTTACGCTCCGCGGGGAACCTACGAGCAGTACTTC.

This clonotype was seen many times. In DNA, the CDR3 is TGCAGCGCACATACGCCTCCCTACGAGCAGTACTTC. This gives the protein CSAHTPPYEQYF. The J gene is TRBJ2-7, the V gene TRBV29-1, with D hard to call. The germline V gene has CDR1 SQVTM and CDR2 ANQGSEA. V was shortened by 7 bases and J by 2 bases, with 12 bases between the two germline ends. This CDR3 has 12 amino acids.

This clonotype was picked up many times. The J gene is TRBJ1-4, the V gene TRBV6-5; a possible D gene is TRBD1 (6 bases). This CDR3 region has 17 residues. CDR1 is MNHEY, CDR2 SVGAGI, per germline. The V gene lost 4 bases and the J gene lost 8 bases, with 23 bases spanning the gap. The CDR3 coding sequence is TGTGCCAGCAGTTCCAAAAACGGGGGCCCCACTCAAGAAAAACTGTTTTTT. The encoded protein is CASSSKNGGPTQEKLFF.

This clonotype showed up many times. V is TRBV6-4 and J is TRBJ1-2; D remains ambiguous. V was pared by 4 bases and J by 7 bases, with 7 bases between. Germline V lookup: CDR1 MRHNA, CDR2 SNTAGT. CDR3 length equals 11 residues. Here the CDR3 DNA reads TGTGCCAGCAGTGCGGGGTCTGGCTACACCTTC. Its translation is CASSAGSGYTF.

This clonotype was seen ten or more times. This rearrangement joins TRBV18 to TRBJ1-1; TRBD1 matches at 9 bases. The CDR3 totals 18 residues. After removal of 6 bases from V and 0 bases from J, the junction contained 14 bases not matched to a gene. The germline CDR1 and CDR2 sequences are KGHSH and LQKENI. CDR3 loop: CASSPQEQGAGMNTEAFF. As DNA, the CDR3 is TGTGCCAGCTCGCCCCAGGAACAGGGGGCGGGTATGAACACTGAAGCTTTCTTT.

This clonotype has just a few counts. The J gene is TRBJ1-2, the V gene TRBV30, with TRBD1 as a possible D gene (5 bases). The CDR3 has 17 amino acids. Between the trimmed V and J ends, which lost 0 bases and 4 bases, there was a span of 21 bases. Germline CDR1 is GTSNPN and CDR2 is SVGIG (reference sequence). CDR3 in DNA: TGTGCCTGGAGTGTAGCCGGGTCCCCCGGGACCTCCTATGGCTACACCTTC. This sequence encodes CAWSVAGSPGTSYGYTF.

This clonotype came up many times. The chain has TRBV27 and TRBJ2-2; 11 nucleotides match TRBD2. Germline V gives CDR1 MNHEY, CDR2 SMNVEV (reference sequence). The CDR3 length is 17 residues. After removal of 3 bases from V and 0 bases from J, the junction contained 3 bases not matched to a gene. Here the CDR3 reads CASSLGLAVTNTGELFF. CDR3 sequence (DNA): TGTGCCAGCAGTTTGGGACTAGCGGTTACGAACACCGGGGAGCTGTTTTTT.

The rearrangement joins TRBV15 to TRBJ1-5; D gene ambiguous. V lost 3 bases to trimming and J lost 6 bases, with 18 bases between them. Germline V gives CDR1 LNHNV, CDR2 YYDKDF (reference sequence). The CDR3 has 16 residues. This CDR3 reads CATSSHERVHSQPQHF. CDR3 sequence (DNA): TGTGCCACCAGCAGCCACGAAAGGGTTCATAGTCAGCCCCAGCATTTT.

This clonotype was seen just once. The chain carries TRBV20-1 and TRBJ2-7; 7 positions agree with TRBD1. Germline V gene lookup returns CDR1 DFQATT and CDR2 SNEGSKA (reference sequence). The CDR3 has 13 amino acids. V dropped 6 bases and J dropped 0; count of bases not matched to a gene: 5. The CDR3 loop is CSALGTASYEQYF. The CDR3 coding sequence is TGCAGTGCCCTCGGGACAGCCTCCTACGAGCAGTACTTC.

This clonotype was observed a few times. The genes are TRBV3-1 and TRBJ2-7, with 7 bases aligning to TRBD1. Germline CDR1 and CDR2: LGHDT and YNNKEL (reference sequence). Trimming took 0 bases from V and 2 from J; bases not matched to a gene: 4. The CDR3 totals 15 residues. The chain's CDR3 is CASSQDLGQTYEQYF. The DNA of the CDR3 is TGTGCCAGCAGCCAAGACCTGGGACAGACCTACGAGCAGTACTTC.

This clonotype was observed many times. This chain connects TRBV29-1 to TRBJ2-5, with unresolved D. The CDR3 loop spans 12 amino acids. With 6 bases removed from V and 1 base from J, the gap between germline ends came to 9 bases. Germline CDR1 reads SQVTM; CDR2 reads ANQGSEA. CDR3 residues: CSVPDFQETQYF. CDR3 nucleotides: TGCAGCGTGCCAGACTTCCAAGAGACCCAGTACTTC.

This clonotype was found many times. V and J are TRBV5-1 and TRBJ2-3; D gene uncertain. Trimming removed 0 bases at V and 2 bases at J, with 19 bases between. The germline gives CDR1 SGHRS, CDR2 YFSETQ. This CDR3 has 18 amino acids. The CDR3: CASSLGVAPTPSTDTQYF. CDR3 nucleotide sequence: TGCGCCAGCAGCTTGGGGGTAGCCCCCACGCCTTCCACAGATACGCAGTATTTT.

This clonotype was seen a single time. CDR3 protein: CSVPAYGRQGNFGNTIYF. In nucleotides, the CDR3 is TGCAGCGTCCCGGCATACGGGCGACAGGGGAACTTTGGAAACACCATATATTTT. This rearrangement joins TRBV20-1 to TRBJ1-3, with 8 bases aligning to TRBD1. This CDR3 is built from 18 residues. In germline, CDR1 is DFQATT, CDR2 SNEGSKA (reference sequence).

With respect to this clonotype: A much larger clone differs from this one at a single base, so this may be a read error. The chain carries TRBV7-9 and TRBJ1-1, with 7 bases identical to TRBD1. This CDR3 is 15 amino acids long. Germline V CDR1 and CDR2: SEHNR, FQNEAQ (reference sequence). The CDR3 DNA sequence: TGTGCCAGCAGCCCAAGACAGGGCGTCGACACTGAACCTTTCTTT. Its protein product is CASSPRQGVDTEPFF.

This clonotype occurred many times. CDR3 amino acids: CASSYGQGATEAFF. The CDR3 DNA follows: TGTGCCAGCAGTTATGGGCAGGGGGCGACTGAAGCTTTCTTT. V gene TRBV6-5 combines with J gene TRBJ1-1; 8 bases fit TRBD1. The CDR3 runs 14 residues. CDR1 and CDR2 (germline): MNHEY, SVGAGI. V was pared by 3 bases and J by 5 bases, with 5 bases of the junction left unmatched.